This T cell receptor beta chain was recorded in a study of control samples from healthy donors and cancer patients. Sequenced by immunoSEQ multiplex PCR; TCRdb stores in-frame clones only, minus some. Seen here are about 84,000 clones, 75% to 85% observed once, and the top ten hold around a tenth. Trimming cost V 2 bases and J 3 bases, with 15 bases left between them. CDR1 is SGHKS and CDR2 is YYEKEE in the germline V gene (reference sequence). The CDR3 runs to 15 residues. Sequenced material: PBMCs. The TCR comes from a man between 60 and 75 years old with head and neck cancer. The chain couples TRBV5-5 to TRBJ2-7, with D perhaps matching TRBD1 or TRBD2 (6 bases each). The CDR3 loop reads CASSFWGAVLYEQYF. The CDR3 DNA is TGTGCCAGCAGCTTTTGGGGGGCCGTGCTCTACGAGCAGTACTTC.